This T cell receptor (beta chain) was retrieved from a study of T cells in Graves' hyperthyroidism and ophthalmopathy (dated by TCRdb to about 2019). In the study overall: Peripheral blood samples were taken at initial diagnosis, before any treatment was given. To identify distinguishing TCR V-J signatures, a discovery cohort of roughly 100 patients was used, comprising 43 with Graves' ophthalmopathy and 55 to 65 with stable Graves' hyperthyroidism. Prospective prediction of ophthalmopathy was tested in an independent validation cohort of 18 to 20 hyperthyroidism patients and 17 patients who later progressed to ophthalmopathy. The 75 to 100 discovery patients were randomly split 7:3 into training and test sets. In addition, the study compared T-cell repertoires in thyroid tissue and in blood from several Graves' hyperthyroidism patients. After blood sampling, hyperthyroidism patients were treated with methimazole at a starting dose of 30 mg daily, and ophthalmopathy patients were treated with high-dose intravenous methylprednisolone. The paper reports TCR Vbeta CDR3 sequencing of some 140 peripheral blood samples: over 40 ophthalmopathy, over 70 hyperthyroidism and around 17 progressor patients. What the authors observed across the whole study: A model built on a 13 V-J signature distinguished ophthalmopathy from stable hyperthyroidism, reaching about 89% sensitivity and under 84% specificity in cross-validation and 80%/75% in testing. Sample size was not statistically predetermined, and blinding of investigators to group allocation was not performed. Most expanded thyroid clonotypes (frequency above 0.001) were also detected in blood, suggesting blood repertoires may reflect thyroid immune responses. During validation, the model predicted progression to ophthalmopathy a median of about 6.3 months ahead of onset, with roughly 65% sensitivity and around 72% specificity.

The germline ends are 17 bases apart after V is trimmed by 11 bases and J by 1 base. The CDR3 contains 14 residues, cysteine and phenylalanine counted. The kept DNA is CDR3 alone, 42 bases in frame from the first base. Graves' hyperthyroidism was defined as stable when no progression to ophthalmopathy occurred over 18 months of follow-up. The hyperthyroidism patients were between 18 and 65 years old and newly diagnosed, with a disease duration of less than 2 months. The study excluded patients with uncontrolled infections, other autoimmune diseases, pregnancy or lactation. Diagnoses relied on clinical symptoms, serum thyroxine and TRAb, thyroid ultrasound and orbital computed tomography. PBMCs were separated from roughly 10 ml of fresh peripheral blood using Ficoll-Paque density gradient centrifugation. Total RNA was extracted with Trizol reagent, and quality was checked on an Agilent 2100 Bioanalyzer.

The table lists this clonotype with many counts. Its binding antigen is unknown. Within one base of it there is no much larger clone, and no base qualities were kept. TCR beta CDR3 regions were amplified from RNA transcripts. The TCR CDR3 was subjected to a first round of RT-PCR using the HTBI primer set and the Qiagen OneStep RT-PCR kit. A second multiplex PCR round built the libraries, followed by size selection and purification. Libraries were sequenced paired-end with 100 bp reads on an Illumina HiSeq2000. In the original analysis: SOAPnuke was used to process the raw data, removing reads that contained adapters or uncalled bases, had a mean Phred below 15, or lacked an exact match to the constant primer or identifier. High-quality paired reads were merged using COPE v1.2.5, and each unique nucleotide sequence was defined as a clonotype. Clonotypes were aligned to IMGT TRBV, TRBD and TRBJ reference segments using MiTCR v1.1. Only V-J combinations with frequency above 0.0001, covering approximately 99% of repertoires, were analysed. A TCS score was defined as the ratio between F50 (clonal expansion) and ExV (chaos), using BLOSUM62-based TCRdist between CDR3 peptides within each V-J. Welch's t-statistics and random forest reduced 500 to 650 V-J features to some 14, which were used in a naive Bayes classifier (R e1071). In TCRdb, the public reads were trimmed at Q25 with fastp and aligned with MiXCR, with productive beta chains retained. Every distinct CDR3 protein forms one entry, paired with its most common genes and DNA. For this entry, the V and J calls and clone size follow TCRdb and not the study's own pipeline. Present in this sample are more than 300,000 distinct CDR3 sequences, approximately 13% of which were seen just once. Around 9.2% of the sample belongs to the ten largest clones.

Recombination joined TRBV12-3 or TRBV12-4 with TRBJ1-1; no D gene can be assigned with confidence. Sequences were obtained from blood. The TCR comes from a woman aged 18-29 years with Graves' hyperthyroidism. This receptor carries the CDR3 CASKELGENTEAFF. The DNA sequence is TGTGCCTCAAAGGAACTCGGCGAGAACACTGAAGCTTTCTTT.